Each of the 5 T cell receptor beta chains below was sequenced from the same sample in a study of blood T cell repertoires in COVID-19. The assay was immunoSEQ multiplex PCR, and TCRdb's table has in-frame clones only and misses some. The repertoire includes 300,000 to 450,000 clones, roughly 89% of them detected once, and about 3.9% sits in the top ten. Sequencing was done on a sample of peripheral blood. The receptor source for this set is a woman aged 55-69 years with COVID-19, enrolled during active disease.

This clone was seen more than once but under ten times. V and J are TRBV3-1 (or the pseudogene TRBV3-2) and TRBJ2-3, with 10 positions matching TRBD2. In germline, CDR1 is LGHDT, CDR2 YNNKEL (reference sequence). V shed 4 bases and J 5 bases; nucleotides not matched to a gene: 6. CDR3 length: 15 residues. The CDR3 sequence: CASSRAGGLGDTQYF. CDR3 nucleotide sequence: TGTGCCAGCAGCCGAGCGGGGGGGCTTGGAGATACGCAGTATTTT.

CDR3 bases: TGTGCCAGCAGTGAACTGGGGGCGTATAGCAATCAGCCCCAGCATTTT. It yields the protein CASSELGAYSNQPQHF. The rearrangement uses TRBV6-1 and TRBJ1-5, with D tentatively TRBD1 (6 bases). Germline CDR1 MNHNS, CDR2 SASEGT. The V end lost 2 bases, the J end lost 0 bases, and 11 bases lay between the germline ends. This CDR3 region has 16 residues.

In the case of this clone: A read error may produce the germline difference seen at one junction end. The identical CDR3 is also encoded by other nucleotide sequences in the sample. This sequence joins TRBV7-3 and TRBJ2-1; no clear D gene. The CDR3 is 14 residues long. CDR1 and CDR2 from the germline V gene are SGHTA and FQGTGA. CDR3 sequence reads: CASSLRVVASEQFF. The CDR3 DNA is TGTGCCAGTAGCTTACGTGTGGTTGCTAGTGAGCAGTTCTTC.

The chain employs TRBV7-9 and TRBJ2-3, with 7 bases fitting TRBD1. The trim removed 1 base at V and 0 bases at J, leaving 10 bases unmatched. CDR1 SEHNR and CDR2 FQNEAQ come from the germline V gene (reference sequence). This CDR3 spans 18 amino acids. The CDR3 is CASSLVAGGHPSTDTQYF. CDR3 nucleotide sequence: TGTGCCAGCAGCTTAGTGGCAGGGGGACACCCTAGCACAGATACGCAGTATTTT.

V and J are TRBV2 and TRBJ2-3; 12 nucleotides match TRBD2. V shed 0 bases and J 2 bases; nucleotides not matched to a gene: 6. Germline-derived CDR1 and CDR2 are SNHLY and FYNNEI. This CDR3 is 18 amino acids long. The CDR3 here is CASSEALLAGGLTDTQYF. Written as DNA, the CDR3 is TGTGCCAGCAGTGAAGCGTTACTAGCGGGGGGCCTCACAGATACGCAGTATTTT.